Described below is a single T cell receptor (beta chain) sequence and its context. Its antigen remains unidentified. Each PCR replicate from the sorted subsets contained 150 to 250 ng DNA, which is tens of thousands of T cell genomes. As handled by the study authors: Filtering differed, since immunoSEQ gave only junction sequences and no quality scores. Clones were sequenced by immunoSEQ multiplex PCR, and TCRdb holds only the in-frame ones, with some missing. V, J and clone size reflect that table, while D and trimming were determined from the DNA. This sample carries a few million clones, around nine tenths of them seen once, and the ten largest clones take over 0.12%. This record belongs to a study of shared clonotypes between healthy human individuals. General study findings and limits: Memory subsets generally showed lower estimated richness than naive subsets. Since donors were few, the genetic and exposure-history diversity represented was limited.

CDR1 MNHNS and CDR2 SASEGT come from the germline V gene. The CDR3 runs to 14 residues. Trimming removed 2 bases at V and 7 bases at J, with 9 bases between. Sequenced sample: naive CD4+ T cells sorted from blood. The sample's subset: CD45RA+ positively selected. The sequence derives from a man aged 18 to 35 in good health. The chain carries TRBV6-1 and TRBJ1-6, with unresolved D. CDR3 amino acids: CASSEIARNSPLHF. CDR3 DNA: TGTGCCAGCAGTGAAATTGCAAGGAATTCACCCCTCCACTTT.